This T cell receptor (beta chain) was identified in a study of T-cell reconstitution after alpha-beta-depleted transplantation in children. V shed 3 bases and J 9 bases; nucleotides not matched to a gene: 6. The V gene's germline CDR1 is KGHSH and CDR2 LQKENI. The CDR3 has 14 amino acids. The library targeted TCRbeta and was prepared with unique molecular identifiers. Via MiXCR, TCRdb re-called the PCR reads, giving one row per CDR3 protein. The sample lists hundreds of thousands of distinct CDR3 sequences, about 14% seen once, with 3.5% to 4.5% in the top ten. This sequence was found in a human donor who donated a stem cell graft to a child with Fanconi anemia. The chain couples TRBV18 to TRBJ2-1, with 9 bases aligning to TRBD2. Material: PBMCs, obtained from the stem cell graft. CDR3 bases: TGTGCCAGCTCACCCGGCGGGGGGGCCGGTGAGCAGTTCTTC. This translates into CASSPGGGAGEQFF.